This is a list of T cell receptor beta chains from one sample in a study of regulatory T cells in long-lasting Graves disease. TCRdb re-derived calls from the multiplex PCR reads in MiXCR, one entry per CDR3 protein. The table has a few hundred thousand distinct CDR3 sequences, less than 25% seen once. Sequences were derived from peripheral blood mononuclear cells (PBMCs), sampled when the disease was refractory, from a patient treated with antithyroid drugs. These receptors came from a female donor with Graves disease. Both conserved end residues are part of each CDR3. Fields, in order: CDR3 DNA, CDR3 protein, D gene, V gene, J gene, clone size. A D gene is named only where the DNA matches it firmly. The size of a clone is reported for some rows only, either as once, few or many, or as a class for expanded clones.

cdr3_nt: TGTGCCAGCAGCTTAGCGTCCACCCCTAGCAATCAGCCCCAGCATTTT
cdr3_aa: CASSLASTPSNQPQHF
d_call: .
v_call: TRBV7-2
j_call: TRBJ1-5
clone_size: .

cdr3_nt: TGTGCCAGCAGCCGGAGAGGGACGGACACAGATACGCAGTATTTT
cdr3_aa: CASSRRGTDTDTQYF
d_call: .
v_call: TRBV6-2/TRBV6-3
j_call: TRBJ2-3
clone_size: .

cdr3_nt: TGTGCCAGCAGTTTATCAACCGACGGCTATGGCTACACCTTC
cdr3_aa: CASSLSTDGYGYTF
d_call: .
v_call: TRBV28
j_call: TRBJ1-2
clone_size: many

cdr3_nt: TGTGCCAGCAGCGGAAGGTTGGGCGGCACTGAAGCTTTCTTT
cdr3_aa: CASSGRLGGTEAFF
d_call: .
v_call: TRBV9
j_call: TRBJ1-1
clone_size: few

cdr3_nt: TGTGCCAGCAGCACGCAGGGGGGTGAAGCTTTCTTT
cdr3_aa: CASSTQGGEAFF
d_call: TRBD1
v_call: TRBV7-3
j_call: TRBJ1-1
clone_size: few

cdr3_nt: TGTGCCAGCAGCACGGGTGAGAAGGAGACCCAGTACTTC
cdr3_aa: CASSTGEKETQYF
d_call: .
v_call: TRBV28
j_call: TRBJ2-5
clone_size: many

cdr3_nt: TGTGCCAGCAGTTACTCATCGCAGGGCGGCTATGGCTACACCTTC
cdr3_aa: CASSYSSQGGYGYTF
d_call: .
v_call: TRBV6-9
j_call: TRBJ1-2
clone_size: few

cdr3_nt: TGCGCCAGCAGCCAAGATTGGGGTGTTAACTATGGCTACACCTTC
cdr3_aa: CASSQDWGVNYGYTF
d_call: .
v_call: TRBV4-3
j_call: TRBJ1-2
clone_size: .

cdr3_nt: TGTGCCAGCAGGTCCGGGACAGCGATGAACACTGAAGCTTTCTTT
cdr3_aa: CASRSGTAMNTEAFF
d_call: TRBD1
v_call: TRBV28
j_call: TRBJ1-1
clone_size: .

cdr3_nt: TGTGCCAGCAGCCCAATCGAGGGGGACACTGAAGCTTTCTTT
cdr3_aa: CASSPIEGDTEAFF
d_call: .
v_call: TRBV6-1
j_call: TRBJ1-1
clone_size: .

cdr3_nt: TGTGCCAGCAGCGTAGGTGGGGAGGGCAACGAGCAGTACTTC
cdr3_aa: CASSVGGEGNEQYF
d_call: TRBD2
v_call: TRBV9
j_call: TRBJ2-7
clone_size: few